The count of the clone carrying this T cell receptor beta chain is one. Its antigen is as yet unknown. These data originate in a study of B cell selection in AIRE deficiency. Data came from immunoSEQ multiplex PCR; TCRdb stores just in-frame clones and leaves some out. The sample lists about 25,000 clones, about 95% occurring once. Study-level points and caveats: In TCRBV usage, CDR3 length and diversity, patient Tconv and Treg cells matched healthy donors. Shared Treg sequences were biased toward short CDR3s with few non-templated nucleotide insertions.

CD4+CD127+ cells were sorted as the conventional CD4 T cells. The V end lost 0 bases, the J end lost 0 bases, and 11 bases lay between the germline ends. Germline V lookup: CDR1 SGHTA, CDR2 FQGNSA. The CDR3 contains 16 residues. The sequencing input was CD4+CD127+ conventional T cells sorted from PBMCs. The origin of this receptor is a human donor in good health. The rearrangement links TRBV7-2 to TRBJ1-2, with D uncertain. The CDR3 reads CASSLAASPSNYGYTF. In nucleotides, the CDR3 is TGTGCCAGCAGCTTAGCGGCCAGCCCATCTAACTATGGCTACACCTTC. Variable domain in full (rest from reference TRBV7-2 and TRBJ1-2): GAGVSQSPSNKVTEKGKDVELRCDPISGHTALYWYRQSLGQGLEFLIYFQGNSAPDKSGLPSDRFSAERTGGSVSTLTIQRTQQEDSAVYLCASSLAASPSNYGYTFGSGTRLTVV.